A selection of T cell receptor beta chains follows, all from one sample in a study of blood T cell repertoires in COVID-19. This table comes from immunoSEQ multiplex PCR, and its TCRdb copy is limited to in-frame clones, with some not included. The table shows roughly 160,000 clones, with approximately 86% occurring only once. Input material: peripheral blood. These receptors were obtained from a man between 60 and 75 years old with COVID-19, enrolled during active disease. Each CDR3 is given with its conserved first and last residue. Each record gives: clone size, CDR3 length, V gene, D gene, J gene, CDR3 protein, CDR3 DNA. D genes are given only for firm matches. Not every row has a clone size; where given, it reads once, few, many or a size class.

>NA|16|TRBV5-1|NA|TRBJ1-2
CASSSYSGVEDYGYTF
TGCGCCAGCAGCTCGTACTCAGGGGTTGAGGACTATGGCTACACCTTC
>NA|16|TRBV5-6|TRBD1|TRBJ2-7
CASSLVGVQGMGEQYF
TGTGCCAGCAGCTTGGTTGGGGTACAGGGGATGGGGGAGCAGTACTTC
>once|15|TRBV2|NA|TRBJ2-2
CASSENPRGTGELFF
TGTGCCAGCAGTGAAAACCCCAGGGGAACCGGGGAGCTGTTTTTT
>NA|13|TRBV18|NA|TRBJ2-2
CASSKQGAGELFF
TGTGCCAGCTCAAAACAGGGAGCCGGGGAGCTGTTTTTT
>NA|15|TRBV7-8|TRBD1|TRBJ2-1
CASTPVGGTYNEQFF
TGTGCCAGCACCCCAGTAGGGGGCACCTACAATGAGCAGTTCTTC
>NA|16|TRBV4-2|TRBD2|TRBJ2-3
CASSQVGLAGDDTQYF
TGTGCCAGCAGCCAAGTAGGTCTAGCGGGGGACGATACGCAGTATTTT
>NA|14|TRBV6-4|NA|TRBJ2-7
CASAREYGGYEQYF
TGTGCCAGCGCACGGGAGTACGGGGGTTACGAGCAGTACTTC
>NA|15|TRBV10-3|TRBD1|TRBJ1-1
CAISGGPGGNTEAFF
TGTGCCATCAGTGGAGGTCCAGGGGGAAACACTGAAGCTTTCTTT
>NA|14|TRBV7-9|TRBD1|TRBJ2-5
CASSSGQGLETQYF
TGTGCCAGCAGCTCAGGACAGGGCTTAGAGACCCAGTACTTC
>NA|15|TRBV28|NA|TRBJ1-3
CASSMTGVSGNTIYF
TGTGCCAGCAGTATGACGGGTGTGTCTGGAAACACCATATATTTT
>NA|16|TRBV10-3|NA|TRBJ1-6
CAISPSQGIGASPLHF
TGTGCCATCAGCCCATCTCAGGGAATTGGGGCTTCACCCCTCCACTTT
>NA|14|TRBV18|TRBD2|TRBJ2-2
CASSSGSTTGELFF
TGTGCCAGCTCAAGCGGGAGTACCACCGGGGAGCTGTTTTTT
>once|16|TRBV3-1/TRBV3-2|TRBD1|TRBJ2-4
CASSHHTRDRGNIQYF
TGTGCCAGCAGCCACCATACCCGGGACAGGGGAAACATTCAGTACTTC
>NA|13|TRBV30|NA|TRBJ1-1
CAWNGGQNTEAFF
TGTGCCTGGAATGGGGGCCAGAACACTGAAGCTTTCTTT
>NA|15|TRBV27|TRBD2|TRBJ2-7
CASSFGLAGDSEQYF
TGTGCCAGCAGTTTTGGCCTAGCGGGAGACTCCGAGCAGTACTTC
>NA|16|TRBV18|TRBD1|TRBJ1-1
CASSPGTGRLGTEAFF
TGTGCCAGCTCACCCGGGACAGGGAGGTTGGGCACTGAAGCTTTCTTT
>NA|14|TRBV19|NA|TRBJ2-5
CASRDLADQETQYF
TGTGCCAGTAGGGATCTAGCCGACCAAGAGACCCAGTACTTC
>NA|15|TRBV7-8|NA|TRBJ2-7
CASSRRFSDSYEQYF
TGTGCCAGCAGCCGCCGGTTCTCCGACTCCTACGAGCAGTACTTC
>NA|14|TRBV5-1|NA|TRBJ1-4
CASSPSGGGEKLFF
TGCGCCAGCAGCCCCTCCGGGGGGGGAGAAAAACTGTTTTTT
>NA|19|TRBV7-8|TRBD2|TRBJ2-7
CASSLSAPLAGGSSYEQYF
TGTGCCAGCAGCCTCTCAGCCCCTCTAGCGGGTGGAAGCTCCTACGAGCAGTACTTC
>NA|15|TRBV28|NA|TRBJ1-5
CASSLWDQGPQPQHF
TGTGCCAGCAGTTTATGGGACCAGGGCCCCCAGCCCCAGCATTTT
>NA|15|TRBV19|NA|TRBJ1-1
CASSIGGGRITEAFF
TGTGCCAGTAGTATCGGTGGAGGGAGAATCACTGAAGCTTTCTTT
>NA|16|TRBV6-5|NA|TRBJ1-5
CASSSGRGRGNQPQHF
TGTGCCAGCAGTTCAGGCAGGGGCCGGGGCAATCAGCCCCAGCATTTT
>NA|13|TRBV6-5|TRBD2|TRBJ2-5
CASIETSGKTQYF
TGTGCCAGCATCGAGACTAGCGGAAAGACCCAGTACTTC
>NA|13|TRBV5-1|TRBD1|TRBJ2-7
CASSFDRDYEQYF
TGCGCCAGCAGCTTCGACAGGGACTACGAGCAGTACTTC
>NA|15|TRBV19|TRBD1|TRBJ2-1
CASSAGQGAYNEQFF
TGTGCCAGTAGTGCCGGACAGGGAGCCTACAATGAGCAGTTCTTC
>NA|13|TRBV28|NA|TRBJ1-1
CASLSGLNTEAFF
TGTGCCAGCTTAAGCGGGTTGAACACTGAAGCTTTCTTT
>NA|15|TRBV19|NA|TRBJ1-5
CATTPGVTLNQPQHF
TGTGCCACCACCCCGGGGGTTACCTTGAATCAGCCCCAGCATTTT
>NA|13|TRBV7-2|TRBD1|TRBJ2-1
CASSGRTGLVQFF
TGTGCCAGCAGCGGGCGGACAGGGTTGGTACAGTTCTTC
>NA|18|TRBV7-9|TRBD1|TRBJ1-5
CASSLGQGFGSGNQPQHF
TGTGCCAGCAGCTTAGGACAGGGTTTTGGATCGGGCAATCAGCCCCAGCATTTT
>NA|16|TRBV19|NA|TRBJ2-2
CASSALRPSGTGELFF
TGTGCCAGTAGTGCTCTCAGACCCTCAGGAACAGGGGAGCTGTTTTTT
>NA|13|TRBV30|NA|TRBJ1-6
CAWSLAEDSPLHF
TGTGCCTGGAGTTTGGCAGAAGATTCACCCCTCCACTTT
>NA|14|TRBV11-2|NA|TRBJ1-3
CASTPSRVGNTIYF
TGTGCCAGCACCCCAAGCAGGGTCGGAAACACCATATATTTT
>NA|14|TRBV6-5|NA|TRBJ1-6
CASILSSYNSPLHF
TGTGCCAGCATCCTTAGCTCCTATAATTCACCCCTCCACTTT
>NA|15|TRBV19|TRBD1|TRBJ1-5
CASSIRQGGYQPQHF
TGTGCCAGTAGTATTCGACAGGGGGGTTATCAGCCCCAGCATTTT
>NA|14|TRBV11-3|TRBD2|TRBJ2-1
CASSPGGLAHEQFF
TGTGCCAGCAGCCCAGGCGGACTAGCTCATGAGCAGTTCTTC
>NA|12|TRBV7-9|NA|TRBJ1-2
CASSPLTDGYTF
TGTGCCAGCAGCCCCCTAACAGATGGCTACACCTTC
>NA|15|TRBV18|NA|TRBJ1-2
CASSPGHDANYGYTF
TGTGCCAGCTCACCAGGACACGATGCTAACTATGGCTACACCTTC